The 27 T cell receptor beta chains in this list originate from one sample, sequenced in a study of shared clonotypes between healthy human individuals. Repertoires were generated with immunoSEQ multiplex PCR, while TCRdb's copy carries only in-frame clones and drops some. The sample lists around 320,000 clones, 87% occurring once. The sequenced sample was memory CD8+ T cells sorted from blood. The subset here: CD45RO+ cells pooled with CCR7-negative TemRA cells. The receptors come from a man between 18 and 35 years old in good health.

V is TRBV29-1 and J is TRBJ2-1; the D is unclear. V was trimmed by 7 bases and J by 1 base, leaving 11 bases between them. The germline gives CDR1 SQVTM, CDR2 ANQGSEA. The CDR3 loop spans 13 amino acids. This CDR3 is CSAVTGSYNEQFF. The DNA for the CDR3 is TGCAGCGCGGTGACTGGTTCCTACAATGAGCAGTTCTTC.

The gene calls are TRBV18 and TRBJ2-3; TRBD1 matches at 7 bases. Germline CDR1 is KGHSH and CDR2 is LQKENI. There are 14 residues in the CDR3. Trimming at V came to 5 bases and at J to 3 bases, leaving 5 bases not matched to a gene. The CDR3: CASSKTGWTDTQYF. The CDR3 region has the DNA TGTGCCAGCTCAAAGACAGGGTGGACAGATACGCAGTATTTT.

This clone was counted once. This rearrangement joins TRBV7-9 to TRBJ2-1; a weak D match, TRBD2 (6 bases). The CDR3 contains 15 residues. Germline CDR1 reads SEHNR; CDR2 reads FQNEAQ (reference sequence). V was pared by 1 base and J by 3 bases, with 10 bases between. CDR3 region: CASSLVLASYNEQFF. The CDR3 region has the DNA TGTGCCAGCAGCTTAGTTCTAGCGAGCTACAATGAGCAGTTCTTC. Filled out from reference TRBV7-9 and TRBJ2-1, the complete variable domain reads DTGVSQNPRHKITKRGQNVTFRCDPISEHNRLYWYRQTLGQGPEFLTYFQNEAQLEKSRLLSDRFSAERPKGSFSTLEIQRTEQGDSAMYLCASSLVLASYNEQFFGPGTRLTVL.

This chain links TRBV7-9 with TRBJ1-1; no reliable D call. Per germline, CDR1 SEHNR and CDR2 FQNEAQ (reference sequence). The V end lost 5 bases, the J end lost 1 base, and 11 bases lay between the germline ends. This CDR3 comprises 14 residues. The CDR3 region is CASSVPAGNTEAFF. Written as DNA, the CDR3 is TGTGCCAGCAGCGTGCCTGCGGGGAACACTGAAGCTTTCTTT.

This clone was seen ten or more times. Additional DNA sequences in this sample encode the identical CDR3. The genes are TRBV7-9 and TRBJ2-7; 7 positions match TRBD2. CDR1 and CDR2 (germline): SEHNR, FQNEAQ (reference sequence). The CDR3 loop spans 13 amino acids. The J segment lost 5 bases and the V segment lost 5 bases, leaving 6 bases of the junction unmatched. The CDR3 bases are TGTGCCAGCAGCGCTCGGGACTACCACGAGCAGTACTTC. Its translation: CASSARDYHEQYF.

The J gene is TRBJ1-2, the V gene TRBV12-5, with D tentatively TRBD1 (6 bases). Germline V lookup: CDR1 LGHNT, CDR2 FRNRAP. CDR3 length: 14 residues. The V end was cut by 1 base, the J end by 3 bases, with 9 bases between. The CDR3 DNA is TGTGCTAGTGGTTTGGGCAGGGGCGACTATGGCTACACCTTC. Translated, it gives CASGLGRGDYGYTF. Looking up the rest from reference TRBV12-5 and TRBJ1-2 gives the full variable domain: DARVTQTPRHKVTEMGQEVTMRCQPILGHNTVFWYRQTMMQGLELLAYFRNRAPLDDSGMPKDRFSAEMPDATLATLKIQPSEPRDSAVYFCASGLGRGDYGYTFGSGTRLTVV.

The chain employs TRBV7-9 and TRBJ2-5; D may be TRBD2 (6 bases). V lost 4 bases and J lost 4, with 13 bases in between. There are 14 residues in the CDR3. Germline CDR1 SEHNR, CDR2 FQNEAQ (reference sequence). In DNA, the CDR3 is TGTGCCAGCAGCTCGACCCGAGCGGGAGAGACCCAGTACTTC. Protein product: CASSSTRAGETQYF.

The CDR3 DNA reads as TGTGCCAGCAGTCGGCGACTCACAGATACGCAGTATTTT. Its protein product is CASSRRLTDTQYF. This chain connects TRBV6-1 to TRBJ2-3, with no clear D. V was trimmed by 5 bases and J by 2 bases, leaving 8 bases between them. CDR1 is MNHNS, CDR2 SASEGT, per germline. The CDR3 runs to 13 residues.

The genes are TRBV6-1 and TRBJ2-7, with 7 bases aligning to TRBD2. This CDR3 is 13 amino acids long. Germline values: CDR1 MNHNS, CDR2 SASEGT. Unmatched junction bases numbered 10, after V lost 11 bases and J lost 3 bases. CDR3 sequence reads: CAGKASGFYEQYF. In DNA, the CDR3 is TGTGCCGGCAAGGCTAGCGGATTCTACGAGCAGTACTTC.

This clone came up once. The CDR3 here is CASSNGTFVRQETQYF. The CDR3 nucleotides are TGTGCCAGCAGTAACGGGACGTTCGTGCGGCAAGAGACCCAGTACTTC. V is TRBV11-2 and J is TRBJ2-5; D could derive from TRBD1 or TRBD2 (5 bases each). The CDR3 is made up of 16 amino acids. CDR1 is SGHAT and CDR2 is FQNNGV in the germline V gene. Trimming stripped 6 bases from V and 2 bases from J, with 19 bases between.

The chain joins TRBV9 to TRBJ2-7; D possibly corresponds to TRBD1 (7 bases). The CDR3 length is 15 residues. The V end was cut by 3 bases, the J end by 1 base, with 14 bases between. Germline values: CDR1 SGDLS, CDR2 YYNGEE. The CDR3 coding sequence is TGTGCCAGCAGCGAGGGGGCTAGCGCATCCTACGAGCAGTACTTC. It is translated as CASSEGASASYEQYF.

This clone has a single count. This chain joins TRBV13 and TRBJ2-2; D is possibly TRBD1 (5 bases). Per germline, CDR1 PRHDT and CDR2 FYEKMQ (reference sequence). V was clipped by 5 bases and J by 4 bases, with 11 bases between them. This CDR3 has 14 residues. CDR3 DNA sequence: TGTGCCAGCAGCCCGCCGACAGTCACCGGGGAGCTGTTTTTT. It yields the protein CASSPPTVTGELFF.

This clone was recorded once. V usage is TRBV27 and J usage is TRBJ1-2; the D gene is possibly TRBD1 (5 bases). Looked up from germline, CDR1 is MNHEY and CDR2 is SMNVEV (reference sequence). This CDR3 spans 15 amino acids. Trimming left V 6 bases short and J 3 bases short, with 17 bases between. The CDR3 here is CASSTGPDTYYGYTF. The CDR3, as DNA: TGTGCCAGCAGCACGGGCCCGGACACCTACTATGGCTACACCTTC.

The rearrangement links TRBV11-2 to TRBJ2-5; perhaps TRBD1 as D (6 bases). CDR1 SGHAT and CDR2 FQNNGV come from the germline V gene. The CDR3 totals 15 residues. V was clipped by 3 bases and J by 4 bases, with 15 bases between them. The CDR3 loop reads CASSFNRAPRETQYF. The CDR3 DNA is TGTGCCAGCAGCTTCAACAGGGCCCCGAGAGAGACCCAGTACTTC.

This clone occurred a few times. CDR3: CASDAGGTYGYTF. The DNA of the CDR3 is TGTGCCAGCGACGCGGGGGGCACCTATGGCTACACCTTC. V is TRBV7-9 and J is TRBJ1-2, with a tentative D call TRBD1 (6 bases). From germline, CDR1 is SEHNR and CDR2 FQNEAQ (reference sequence). V was shortened by 8 bases and J by 4 bases, with 14 bases between the two germline ends. CDR3 length: 13 amino acids.

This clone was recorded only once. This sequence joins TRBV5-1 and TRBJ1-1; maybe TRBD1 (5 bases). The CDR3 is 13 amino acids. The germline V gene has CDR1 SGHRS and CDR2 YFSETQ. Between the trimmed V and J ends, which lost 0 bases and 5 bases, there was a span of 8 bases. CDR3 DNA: TGCGCCAGCAGCTTGGTGACAGCGACTGAAGCTTTCTTT. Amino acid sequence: CASSLVTATEAFF.

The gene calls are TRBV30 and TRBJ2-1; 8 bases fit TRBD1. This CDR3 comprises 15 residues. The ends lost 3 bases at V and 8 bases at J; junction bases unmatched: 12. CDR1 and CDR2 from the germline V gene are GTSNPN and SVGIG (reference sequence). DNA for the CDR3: TGTGCCTGGAGCCCGGGACAGGTTTTCCCCCATGAGCAGTTCTTC. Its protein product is CAWSPGQVFPHEQFF.

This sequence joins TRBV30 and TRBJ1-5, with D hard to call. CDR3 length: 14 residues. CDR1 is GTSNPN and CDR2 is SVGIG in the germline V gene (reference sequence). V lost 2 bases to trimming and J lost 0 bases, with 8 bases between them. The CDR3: CAWSWEDSNQPQHF. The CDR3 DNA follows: TGTGCCTGGAGTTGGGAGGATAGCAATCAGCCCCAGCATTTT.

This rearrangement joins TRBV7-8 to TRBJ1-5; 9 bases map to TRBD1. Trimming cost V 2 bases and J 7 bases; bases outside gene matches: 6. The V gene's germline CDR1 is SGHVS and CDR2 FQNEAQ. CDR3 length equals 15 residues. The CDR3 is CASSLQTGGIQPQHF. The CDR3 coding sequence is TGTGCCAGCAGCTTACAGACAGGGGGTATACAGCCCCAGCATTTT.

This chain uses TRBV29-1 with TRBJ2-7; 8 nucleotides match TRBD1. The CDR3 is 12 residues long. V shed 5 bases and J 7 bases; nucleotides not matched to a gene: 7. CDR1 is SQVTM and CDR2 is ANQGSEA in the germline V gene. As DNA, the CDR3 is TGCAGCGTTTCCGGGACAGGCGGGGAGCAGTACTTC. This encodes CSVSGTGGEQYF.

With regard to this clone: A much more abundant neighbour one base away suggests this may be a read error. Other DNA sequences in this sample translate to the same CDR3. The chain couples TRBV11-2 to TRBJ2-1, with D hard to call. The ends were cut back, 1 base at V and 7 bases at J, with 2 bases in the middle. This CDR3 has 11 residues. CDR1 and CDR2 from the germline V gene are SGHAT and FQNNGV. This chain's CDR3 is CASSLGNEQFF. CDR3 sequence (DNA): TGTGCCAGCAGCTTAGGGAATGAGCAGTTCTTC.

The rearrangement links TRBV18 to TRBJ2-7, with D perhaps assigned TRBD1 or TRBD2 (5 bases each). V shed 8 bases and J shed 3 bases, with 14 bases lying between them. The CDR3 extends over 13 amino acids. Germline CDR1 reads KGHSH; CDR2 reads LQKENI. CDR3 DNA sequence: TGTGCCAGCCGAGGGGATGCCTTCTACGAGCAGTACTTC. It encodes CASRGDAFYEQYF.

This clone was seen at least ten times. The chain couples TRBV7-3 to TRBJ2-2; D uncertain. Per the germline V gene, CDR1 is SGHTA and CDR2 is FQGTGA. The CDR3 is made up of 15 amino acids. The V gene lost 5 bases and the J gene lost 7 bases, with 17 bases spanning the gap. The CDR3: CASSLGFGYNGELFF. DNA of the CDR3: TGTGCCAGCAGCCTGGGGTTTGGTTACAACGGGGAGCTGTTTTTT.

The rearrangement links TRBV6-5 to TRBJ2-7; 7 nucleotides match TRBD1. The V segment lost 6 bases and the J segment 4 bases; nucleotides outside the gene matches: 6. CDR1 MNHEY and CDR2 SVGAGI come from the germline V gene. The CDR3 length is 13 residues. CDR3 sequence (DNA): TGTGCCAGCAGCCCCACAGGGGTTTACGAGCAGTACTTC. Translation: CASSPTGVYEQYF.

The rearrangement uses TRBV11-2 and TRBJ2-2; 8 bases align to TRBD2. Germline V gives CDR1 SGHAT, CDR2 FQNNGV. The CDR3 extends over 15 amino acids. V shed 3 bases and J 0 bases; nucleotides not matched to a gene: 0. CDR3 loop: CASSFGGANTGELFF. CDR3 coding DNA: TGTGCCAGCAGCTTCGGGGGGGCGAACACCGGGGAGCTGTTTTTT.

CDR3: CASSGGTGGQPQHF. In DNA, the CDR3 is TGTGCCAGCAGCGGTGGGACAGGAGGTCAGCCCCAGCATTTT. The chain links TRBV9 to TRBJ1-5; 8 bases are shared with TRBD1. V lost 3 bases, J lost 6 bases, and 5 bases stayed unmatched. The CDR3 has 14 residues. From germline, CDR1 is SGDLS and CDR2 YYNGEE.

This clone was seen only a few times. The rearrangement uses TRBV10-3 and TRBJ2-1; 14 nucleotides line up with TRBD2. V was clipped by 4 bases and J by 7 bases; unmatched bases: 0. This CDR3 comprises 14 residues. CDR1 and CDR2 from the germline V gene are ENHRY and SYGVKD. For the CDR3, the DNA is TGTGCCATCAGTGGGACTAGCGGGGGGAATGAGCAGTTCTTC. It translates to CAISGTSGGNEQFF.